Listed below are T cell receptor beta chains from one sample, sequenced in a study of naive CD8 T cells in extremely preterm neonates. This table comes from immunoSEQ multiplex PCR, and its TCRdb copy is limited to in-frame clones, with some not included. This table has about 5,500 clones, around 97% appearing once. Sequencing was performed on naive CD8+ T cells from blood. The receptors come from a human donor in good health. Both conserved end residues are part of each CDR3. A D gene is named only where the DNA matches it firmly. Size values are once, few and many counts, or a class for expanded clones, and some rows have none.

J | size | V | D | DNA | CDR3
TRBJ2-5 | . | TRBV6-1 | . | TGTGCCAGCAGTGAACGAGACGAGACAGGAGAGGAAGAGACCCAGTACTTC | CASSERDETGEEETQYF
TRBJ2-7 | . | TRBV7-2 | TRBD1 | TGTGCCAGCAGCTTAGCGGGACAGGGGTACTACGAGCAGTACTTC | CASSLAGQGYYEQYF
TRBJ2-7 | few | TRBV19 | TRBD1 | TGTGCCAGTAGTAGGGGACAGGGGGCCTACGAGCAGTACTTC | CASSRGQGAYEQYF
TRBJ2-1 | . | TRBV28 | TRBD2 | TGTGCCAGCACCCCGGTGGCGGGGGACTACAATGAGCAGTTCTTC | CASTPVAGDYNEQFF
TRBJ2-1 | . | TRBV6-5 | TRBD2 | TGTGCCAGCAGTCGACTAGCGGGGAGCCACAATGAGCAGTTCTTC | CASSRLAGSHNEQFF
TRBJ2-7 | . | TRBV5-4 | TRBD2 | TGTGCCAGCAGCTTTGGGGCGGGGGGGCCGTACGAGCAGTACTTC | CASSFGAGGPYEQYF
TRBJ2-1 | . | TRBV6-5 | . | TGTGCCAGCTCTTTTTTCCCGCTAGCGTGGGAGCAGTTCTTC | CASSFFPLAWEQFF
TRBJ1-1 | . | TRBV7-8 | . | TGTGCCAGCAGCCCCAGTAGGAGGAACACTGAAGCTTTCTTT | CASSPSRRNTEAFF
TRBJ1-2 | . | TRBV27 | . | TGTGCCAGCAGTTTAGAAGGGGCAGGGAGCTACACCTTC | CASSLEGAGSYTF
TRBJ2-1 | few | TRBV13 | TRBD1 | TGTGCCACAAGACAGGGGGCGGTCAATGAGCAGTTCTTC | CATRQGAVNEQFF
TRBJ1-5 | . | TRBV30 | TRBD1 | TGTGCCTGGAGTTCCGGACAGGCTCCTAATAGCAATCAGCCCCAGCATTTT | CAWSSGQAPNSNQPQHF
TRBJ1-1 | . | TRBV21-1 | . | TGTGCCAGCAGCTCCCCGACAGGGAGCGACACTGAAGCTTTCTTT | CASSSPTGSDTEAFF
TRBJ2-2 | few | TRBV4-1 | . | TGCGCCAGCAGCCTTTATTCGGGGAGCACCGGGGAGCTGTTTTTT | CASSLYSGSTGELFF
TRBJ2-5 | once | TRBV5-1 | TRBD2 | TGCGCCAGCAGCTTGAGAGCGGGGGGTTCCGAGACCCAGTACTTC | CASSLRAGGSETQYF
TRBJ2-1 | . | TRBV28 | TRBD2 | TGTGCCAGCAGTTTATCCTCCGGGACTAGCTACAATGAGCAGTTCTTC | CASSLSSGTSYNEQFF
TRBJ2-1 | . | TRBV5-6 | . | TGTGCCAGCAACGGGGGGCTCTACAATGAGCAGTTCTTC | CASNGGLYNEQFF
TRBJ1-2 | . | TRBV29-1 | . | TGCAGCGTCCCCCCAGCAGGGTCAAACTATGGCTACACCTTC | CSVPPAGSNYGYTF
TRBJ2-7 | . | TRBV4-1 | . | TGCGCCAGCAGCCAAGATTGGAGGGAAGAGCAGTACTTC | CASSQDWREEQYF
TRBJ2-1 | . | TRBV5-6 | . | TGTGCCAGCAGTTTGAGCGGCTACTACAATGAGCAGTTCTTC | CASSLSGYYNEQFF
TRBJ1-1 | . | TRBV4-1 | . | TGCGCCAGCAGCTCTCGGACTGAAAACACTGAAGCTTTCTTT | CASSSRTENTEAFF
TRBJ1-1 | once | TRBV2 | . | TGTGCCAGCAAAACTTCGACAGCGATGAACACTGAAGCTTTCTTT | CASKTSTAMNTEAFF
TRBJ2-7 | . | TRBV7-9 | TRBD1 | TGTGCCAGCAGCTTTCTTGGACAGGGCAACGAGCAGTACTTC | CASSFLGQGNEQYF
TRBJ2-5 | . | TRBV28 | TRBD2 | TGTGCCAGCAGTACACTAGCGGGGGAAGAGACCCAGTACTTC | CASSTLAGEETQYF
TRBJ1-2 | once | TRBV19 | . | TGTGCCAGTAGTATAGGGGCGGGAAACTATGGCTACACCTTC | CASSIGAGNYGYTF
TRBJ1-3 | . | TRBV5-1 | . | TGCGCCAGCAGCCCCCGGGCGGGGTCCGGAAACACCATATATTTT | CASSPRAGSGNTIYF
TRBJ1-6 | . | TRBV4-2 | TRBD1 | TGTGCCAGCAGCCAATCAGACAGGGGCTATAATTCACCCCTCCACTTT | CASSQSDRGYNSPLHF
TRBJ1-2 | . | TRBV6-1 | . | TGTGCCAGCAATAATGGCTACACCTTC | CASNNGYTF
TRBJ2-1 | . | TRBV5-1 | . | TGCGCCAGCAGCTTGGGCGGGGTTGAGCAGTTCTTC | CASSLGGVEQFF
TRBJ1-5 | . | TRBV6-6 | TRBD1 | TGTGCCAGCAGTATAGGGACAGACAATCAGCCCCAGCATTTT | CASSIGTDNQPQHF
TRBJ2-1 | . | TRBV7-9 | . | TGTGCCGAGGGGGGGACCGAGCAGTTCTTC | CAEGGTEQFF
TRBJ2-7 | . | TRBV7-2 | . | TGTGCCAGCAGCTTAGCCGGGAGCGGGCCCTCCTACGAGCAGTACTTC | CASSLAGSGPSYEQYF
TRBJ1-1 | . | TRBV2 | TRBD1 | TGTGCCAGCAGTGCACAGGGGACTGAAGCTTTCTTT | CASSAQGTEAFF
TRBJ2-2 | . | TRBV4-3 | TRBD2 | TGCGCCAGCAGCTTTCGGACTAGCGGGGGTGGCGGGGAGCTGTTTTTT | CASSFRTSGGGGELFF
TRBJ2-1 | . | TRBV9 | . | TGTGCCAGCAACCAACGAGGCAGCCGAGCCTACAATGAGCAGTTCTTC | CASNQRGSRAYNEQFF
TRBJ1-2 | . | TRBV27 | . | TGTGCCAGCAGTTTATTGGGGGGGTATGGCTACACCTTC | CASSLLGGYGYTF
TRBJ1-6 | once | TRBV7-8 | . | TGTGCCAGCAGCGCCTACATCGAGGACCTCCACTTT | CASSAYIEDLHF
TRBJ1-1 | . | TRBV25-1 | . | TGTGCCAGCAGCGACGGGGCTGAAGCTTTCTTT | CASSDGAEAFF
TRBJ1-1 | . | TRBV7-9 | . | TGTGCCAGCAGCGATTTGGGTAGGGGGGGCCACCAGGATGAAGCTTTCTTT | CASSDLGRGGHQDEAFF
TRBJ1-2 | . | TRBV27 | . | TGTGCCAGCAGTTTGAGCATCGACAGCTCACCTTATGGCTACACCTTC | CASSLSIDSSPYGYTF
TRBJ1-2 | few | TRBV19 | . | TGTGCCAGTATGGAAGACGGGAGCCTAGCCGGCTACACCTTC | CASMEDGSLAGYTF
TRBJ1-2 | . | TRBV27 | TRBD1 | TGTGCCAGCAGACCGGACAGGGGCGTTGGCTACACCTTC | CASRPDRGVGYTF